This TCR beta chain was retrieved from a study of T cell repertoires in cytomegalovirus infection. Whole-study context: Matching HLA type and CMV infection were both indicated by public TCR beta signatures.

One entry per CDR3 protein, called by TCRdb with MiXCR from the reads. Of some 150,000 distinct CDR3 sequences detected, 23% appear once; the ten largest clones hold over 9.5%. V lost 1 base and J lost 3; bases outside the gene matches: 2. The CDR3 totals 14 residues. Germline CDR1 reads SGHTA; CDR2 reads FQGNSA. Study outcomes and limitations: The cumulative frequency of public TCR beta families identified carriers of CMV plus the relevant HLA. There were HLA-C-restricted CMV-specific TCR beta clonotypes dominating the ex vivo response.

This clonotype was recorded at least ten times. What it binds is unknown. This chain joins TRBV7-2 and TRBJ2-5; 7 bases match TRBD2. This clonotype originated in a human donor in good health (CMV status not recorded). Some clones in this sample may be carry-over from other donors' samples. The sample was PBMCs. The CDR3 region has the DNA TGTGCCAGCAGCTTAGGCGGGAGTAAAGAGACCCAGTACTTC. It is translated as CASSLGGSKETQYF.